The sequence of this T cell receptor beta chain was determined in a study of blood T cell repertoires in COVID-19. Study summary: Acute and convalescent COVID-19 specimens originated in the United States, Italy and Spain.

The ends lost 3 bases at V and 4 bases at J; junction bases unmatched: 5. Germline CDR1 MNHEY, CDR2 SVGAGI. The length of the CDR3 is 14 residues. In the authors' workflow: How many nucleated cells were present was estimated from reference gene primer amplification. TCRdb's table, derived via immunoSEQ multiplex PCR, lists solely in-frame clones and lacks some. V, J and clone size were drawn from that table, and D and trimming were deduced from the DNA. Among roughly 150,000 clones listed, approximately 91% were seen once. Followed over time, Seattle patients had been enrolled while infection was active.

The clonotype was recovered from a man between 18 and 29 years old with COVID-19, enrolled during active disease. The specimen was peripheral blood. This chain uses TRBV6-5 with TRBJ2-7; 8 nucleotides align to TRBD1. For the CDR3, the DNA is TGTGCCAGCAGTTATGGGCAGGGGGCTTACGAGCAGTACTTC. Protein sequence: CASSYGQGAYEQYF.